These 24 T cell receptor beta chains came from one sample sequenced in a study of control samples from healthy donors and cancer patients. Here immunoSEQ multiplex PCR was the method, and the copy in TCRdb shows in-frame clones only, minus some. The sample consists of tens of thousands of clones, about 92% of them appearing once. Sequenced: blood. The source is a young woman in good health.

This chain connects TRBV6-6 to TRBJ1-1; the match to TRBD1 covers 7 bases. CDR1 is MNHNY and CDR2 is SVGAGI in the germline V gene (reference sequence). The V and J ends lost 0 bases and 2 bases, in that order; junction bases with no gene match: 3. The CDR3 sequence is 15 residues long. Here the CDR3 reads CASSYSDRTNTEAFF. As DNA, the CDR3 is TGTGCCAGCAGTTACTCGGACAGGACTAACACTGAAGCTTTCTTT.

The chain carries TRBV21-1 and TRBJ2-7; TRBD1, the D gene given by the table, was not confirmed from the DNA. TRBV21-1 is a pseudogene. The CDR3 totals 15 residues. CDR3 nucleotide sequence: TGTGCCAGCAGCCCGTGGGGCAGCCGTACCTACGAGCAGTACTTC. Amino acid sequence: CASSPWGSRTYEQYF.

The chain is built from TRBV5-1 and TRBJ1-2, with TRBD1 identical over 11 bases. There are 15 residues in the CDR3. Germline assignment: CDR1 SGHRS and CDR2 YFSETQ. V lost 4 bases to trimming and J lost 6 bases; unmatched junction nucleotides: 8. The CDR3 here is CASSKHGTGGDGYTF. The CDR3 region has the DNA TGCGCCAGCAGCAAACACGGGACAGGGGGTGATGGCTACACCTTC. Based on the CDR3 plus reference TRBV5-1 and TRBJ1-2, the full variable domain is KAGVTQTPRYLIKTRGQQVTLSCSPISGHRSVSWYQQTPGQGLQFLFEYFSETQRNKGNFPGRFSGRQFSNSRSEMNVSTLELGDSALYLCASSKHGTGGDGYTFGSGTRLTVV.

This chain joins TRBV28 and TRBJ1-6; D remains unclear. The V and J ends lost 4 bases and 13 bases respectively, with 11 bases between them. CDR3 length equals 12 residues. CDR1 is MDHEN, CDR2 SYDVKM, per germline. The CDR3, as DNA: TGTGCCAGCAGTTCCCCACCGACCCCCCTCCACTTT. As protein: CASSSPPTPLHF.

The V gene is TRBV27, the J gene TRBJ2-2; D is undetermined. Trimming shortened V by 3 bases and J by 3 bases, and 2 bases separated the two germline ends. CDR1 and CDR2 from the germline V gene are MNHEY and SMNVEV (reference sequence). The CDR3 consists of 12 residues. CDR3 sequence: CASSFDTGELFF. DNA for the CDR3: TGTGCCAGCAGTTTCGACACCGGGGAGCTGTTTTTT.

As for this clone: Other DNA sequences in the sample encode the same CDR3. The chain employs TRBV19 and TRBJ2-1; 8 bases are a match to TRBD2. CDR3 length equals 15 residues. Unmatched junction bases numbered 6, after V lost 5 bases and J lost 3 bases. Germline V gene lookup returns CDR1 LNHDA and CDR2 SQIVND (reference sequence). The CDR3 DNA follows: TGTGCCAGTAGTCGGCTCGCGGGAGGCTACAATGAGCAGTTCTTC. It is translated as CASSRLAGGYNEQFF.

V gene TRBV12-3 or TRBV12-4 combines with J gene TRBJ1-5; D is perhaps TRBD1 (6 bases). V lost 8 bases, J lost 3 bases, and 11 bases lay in between. There are 13 residues in the CDR3. The CDR3 coding sequence is TGTGCCAGCGGACACAGGGACAATCAGCCCCAGCATTTT. It translates to CASGHRDNQPQHF.

V usage is TRBV2 and J usage is TRBJ1-2; D is possibly TRBD1 (6 bases). CDR3 length: 14 residues. V lost 9 bases, J lost 7 bases, and 21 bases lay in between. Germline CDR1 and CDR2: SNHLY and FYNNEI. The CDR3 region is CARPRAQGRGGYTF. CDR3 coding DNA: TGTGCCAGGCCCCGCGCACAGGGCAGGGGTGGCTACACCTTC.

The chain joins TRBV19 to TRBJ1-6; 9 bases agree with TRBD1. The V segment lost 4 bases and the J segment 10 bases; nucleotides outside the gene matches: 8. CDR3 length equals 15 residues. The germline gives CDR1 LNHDA, CDR2 SQIVND (reference sequence). The CDR3 reads CASSTAGTGLSPLHF. CDR3 bases: TGTGCCAGTAGTACAGCCGGGACAGGGTTGTCACCCCTCCACTTT.

The chain uses TRBV5-4 and TRBJ2-5, with TRBD2 matching over 8 bases. The V and J ends lost 4 bases and 5 bases, in that order; junction bases with no gene match: 7. CDR1 SGHNT and CDR2 YYREEE come from the germline V gene (reference sequence). The CDR3 runs 14 residues. Here the CDR3 DNA reads TGTGCCAGCAGCCCGCGGGGGGCGGAGGAGACCCAGTACTTC. Residues: CASSPRGAEETQYF.

The CDR3, as DNA: TGTGCCAGCACACCTCCCCGGGATTCTGGAAACACCATATATTTT. Its translation: CASTPPRDSGNTIYF. The chain has TRBV6-5 and TRBJ1-3, with D unresolved. Germline CDR1 MNHEY, CDR2 SVGAGI. The CDR3 is 15 residues long. V gave up 7 bases and J gave up 1 base, with 14 bases separating them.

The V call is TRBV7-8, the J call TRBJ1-3; a possible D gene is TRBD1 (6 bases). V gave up 4 bases and J gave up 0 bases, with 16 bases separating them. This CDR3 contains 17 residues. In germline, CDR1 is SGHVS, CDR2 FQNEAQ. The CDR3 bases are TGTGCCAGCAGCTCAAAGTGGGACATCAGCTCTGGAAACACCATATATTTT. It is translated as CASSSKWDISSGNTIYF.

V is TRBV27 and J is TRBJ1-2, with D perhaps TRBD1 (5 bases). The CDR3 contains 14 residues. V lost 6 bases to trimming and J lost 7 bases, with 18 bases between them. Germline lookup yields CDR1 MNHEY and CDR2 SMNVEV (reference sequence). The CDR3 sequence is CASRSPQGLRGYTF. The CDR3 DNA reads as TGTGCCAGCAGATCACCCCAGGGTCTGCGTGGCTACACCTTC.

The chain is built from TRBV5-8 and TRBJ1-5; 8 nucleotides agree with TRBD1. With 4 bases clipped from V and 2 bases from J, the junction kept 11 bases outside the gene matches. CDR3 length: 17 amino acids. CDR1 and CDR2 (germline): SGHTS, YDEGEE. For the CDR3, the DNA is TGTGCCAGCAGCAGCGGACAGGGTGAGATTGGCAATCAGCCCCAGCATTTT. Amino acids: CASSSGQGEIGNQPQHF.

V usage is TRBV29-1 and J usage is TRBJ2-1; tentatively, D is TRBD1 or TRBD2 (5 bases each). V was shortened by 0 bases and J by 9 bases, with 18 bases between the two germline ends. The germline V gene has CDR1 SQVTM and CDR2 ANQGSEA. The CDR3 has 15 amino acids. The CDR3 region is CSVEDFGDSGAEQFF. In nucleotides, the CDR3 is TGCAGCGTTGAAGACTTCGGGGATTCCGGGGCTGAGCAGTTCTTC.

The chain employs TRBV27 and TRBJ2-5, with D perhaps TRBD2 (7 bases). The germline CDR1 and CDR2 sequences are MNHEY and SMNVEV (reference sequence). This CDR3 has 15 amino acids. V was trimmed by 5 bases and J by 5 bases, leaving 18 bases between them. CDR3 coding DNA: TGTGCCAGCAGTCCGGGGGGCCCCGGTCGGGAGACCCAGTACTTC. It codes for CASSPGGPGRETQYF.

This chain links TRBV4-1 with TRBJ1-4; D unclear. The germline CDR1 and CDR2 sequences are MGHRA and YSYEKL. Trimming shortened V by 2 bases and J by 8 bases, and 12 bases separated the two germline ends. The CDR3 has 14 residues. The CDR3 DNA follows: TGCGCCAGCAGCCAAAACAGTTATACGGAAAAACTGTTTTTT. Its protein is CASSQNSYTEKLFF.

The sample holds one count of this clone. V and J are TRBV7-3 and TRBJ1-1; D is ambiguous. CDR3 length equals 13 residues. Germline loops: CDR1 SGHTA, CDR2 FQGTGA. V was clipped by 5 bases and J by 3 bases, with 10 bases between them. The CDR3 nucleotides read TGTGCCAGCAGCCTGACCGCTCACACTGAAGCTTTCTTT. Translating gives CASSLTAHTEAFF.

J is TRBJ2-2 and V is TRBV5-1, with D perhaps matching TRBD2 (5 bases). CDR3 length equals 14 residues. V was clipped by 0 bases and J by 3 bases, with 6 bases between them. Germline loops: CDR1 SGHRS, CDR2 YFSETQ. The CDR3 nucleotides read TGCGCCAGCAGCTTGGCCGGGGACACCGGGGAGCTGTTTTTT. Its protein is CASSLAGDTGELFF.

A single count supports this clone. This chain links TRBV29-1 with TRBJ2-7, with unresolved D. Between the trimmed V and J ends, which lost 4 bases and 2 bases, there was a span of 9 bases. Looked up from germline, CDR1 is SQVTM and CDR2 is ANQGSEA. The CDR3 covers 12 residues. The CDR3 loop is CSVVSRTYEQYF. DNA of the CDR3: TGCAGCGTTGTAAGCCGGACCTACGAGCAGTACTTC.

The gene calls are TRBV7-2 and TRBJ2-7, with a possible D match to TRBD2 (6 bases). The V and J ends lost 0 bases and 10 bases respectively, with 13 bases between them. The CDR3 runs to 13 residues. The germline gives CDR1 SGHTA, CDR2 FQGNSA. The CDR3 coding sequence is TGTGCCAGCAGCTTAGCGCGGGGAAGAGATCAGTACTTC. The encoded protein is CASSLARGRDQYF.

The chain has TRBV4-1 and TRBJ1-4; D perhaps matches TRBD1 (6 bases). V gave up 1 base and J gave up 12 bases, with 15 bases separating them. Germline CDR1 reads MGHRA; CDR2 reads YSYEKL. This CDR3 spans 14 amino acids. The CDR3: CASSQVSQGTELFF. The CDR3 DNA reads as TGCGCCAGCAGCCAAGTGTCTCAGGGGACGGAACTGTTTTTT.

The chain joins TRBV4-1 to TRBJ2-1, with 7 bases aligning to TRBD2. From germline, CDR1 is MGHRA and CDR2 YSYEKL. Trimming removed 1 base from V and 8 bases from J; junction bases left unmatched: 14. This CDR3 region has 17 residues. CDR3 region: CASSQASLPGRDHEQFF. The CDR3 bases are TGCGCCAGCAGCCAAGCCTCTCTACCGGGGAGGGACCATGAGCAGTTCTTC.

The chain has TRBV5-1 and TRBJ2-3; TRBD2 aligns across 9 bases. Looked up from germline, CDR1 is SGHRS and CDR2 is YFSETQ. CDR3 size: 17 residues. Trimming removed 3 bases from V and 5 bases from J; junction bases left unmatched: 13. CDR3 nucleotides: TGCGCCAGCAGCTACGGCGGGGAGCGGGGGGTTCTAGATACGCAGTATTTT. Protein: CASSYGGERGVLDTQYF.